This T cell receptor beta chain was obtained from a study of T cell responses to AZD1222 COVID-19 vaccine. The germline gives CDR1 SGHDN, CDR2 FVKESK. V was pared by 4 bases and J by 7 bases, with 16 bases between. CDR3 size: 15 residues. Sequenced by immunoSEQ multiplex PCR; TCRdb stores in-frame clones only, minus some. The sample yields about 140,000 clones, roughly 85% seen once. This TCR derives from an adult in good health. The sample here was peripheral blood, taken on day 0 of AZD1222 vaccination. This rearrangement joins TRBV14 to TRBJ2-2; no clear D. The CDR3 sequence is CASSPTRFGFGELFF. The CDR3 DNA reads as TGTGCCAGCAGCCCTACAAGGTTCGGCTTCGGGGAGCTGTTTTTT.